The 21 T cell receptor beta chains listed next were all sequenced from one sample in a study of shared clonotypes between healthy human individuals. Libraries were prepared by immunoSEQ multiplex PCR; TCRdb keeps only in-frame clonotypes and omits some of them. The data contain around 500,000 clones, about 84% of them seen just once; the ten biggest clones take up over 9.5%. Sequencing was performed on PBMCs. The receptors stem from a middle-aged woman in good health. Some clones in this sample may be carry-over from other donors' samples.

The rearrangement links TRBV9 to TRBJ1-2; tentative D call: TRBD1 (5 bases). The length of the CDR3 is 15 residues. Trimming stripped 6 bases from V and 4 bases from J, with 19 bases between. Germline V CDR1 and CDR2: SGDLS, YYNGEE. The CDR3 loop is CASTLPSAGPYGYTF. CDR3 DNA: TGTGCCAGCACCCTTCCGTCGGCAGGGCCCTATGGCTACACCTTC.

The chain is built from TRBV7-8 and TRBJ2-7; perhaps TRBD2 as D (5 bases). CDR1 is SGHVS, CDR2 FQNEAQ, per germline. The V and J ends lost 4 bases and 4 bases respectively, with 17 bases between them. CDR3 size: 15 residues. The CDR3 coding sequence is TGTGCCAGCAGCTCGAGGACTCCCACCGGGTACGAGCAGTACTTC. Amino acid sequence: CASSSRTPTGYEQYF. The entire variable domain, with the rest obtained from reference TRBV7-8 and TRBJ2-7, is as follows: GAGVSQSPRYKVAKRGQDVALRCDPISGHVSLFWYQQALGQGPEFLTYFQNEAQLDKSGLPSDRFFAERPEGSVSTLKIQRTQQEDSAVYLCASSSRTPTGYEQYFGPGTRLTVT.

V usage is TRBV5-1 and J usage is TRBJ1-1; TRBD1 aligns across 8 bases. The germline gives CDR1 SGHRS, CDR2 YFSETQ. The trim removed 4 bases at V and 3 bases at J, leaving 5 bases unmatched. The CDR3 consists of 14 residues. CDR3 sequence (DNA): TGCGCCAGCAGCCCGGGGACAGGAGACACTGAAGCTTTCTTT. Translating it yields CASSPGTGDTEAFF.

This rearrangement joins TRBV19 to TRBJ2-3; TRBD2 agrees at 11 bases. The V gene's germline CDR1 is LNHDA and CDR2 SQIVND (reference sequence). The J segment lost 4 bases and the V segment lost 5 bases, leaving 8 bases of the junction unmatched. The CDR3 totals 16 residues. CDR3 DNA sequence: TGTGCCAGTAGTCCGCGACTAGCGGGAAGGTCAGATACGCAGTATTTT. This codes for CASSPRLAGRSDTQYF.

The chain couples TRBV7-2 to TRBJ2-7; 10 bases fit TRBD1. The length of the CDR3 is 15 residues. V shed 5 bases, J shed 4 bases, and the junction held 8 bases outside the gene matches. CDR1 and CDR2 (germline): SGHTA, FQGNSA. CDR3: CASSRPGTGEYEQYF. CDR3 DNA sequence: TGTGCCAGCAGCAGACCCGGGACAGGGGAATACGAGCAGTACTTC. Based on the CDR3 plus reference TRBV7-2 and TRBJ2-7, the full variable domain is GAGVSQSPSNKVTEKGKDVELRCDPISGHTALYWYRQSLGQGLEFLIYFQGNSAPDKSGLPSDRFSAERTGGSVSTLTIQRTQQEDSAVYLCASSRPGTGEYEQYFGPGTRLTVT.

The rearrangement joins TRBV7-3 to TRBJ1-1; no definite D call. Germline CDR1 and CDR2: SGHTA and FQGTGA. Trimming removed 5 bases at V and 2 bases at J, with 9 bases between. The CDR3 totals 13 residues. This CDR3 reads CASSRSSNTEAFF. For the CDR3, the DNA is TGTGCCAGCAGCAGGTCAAGTAACACTGAAGCTTTCTTT. The entire variable domain, with the rest obtained from reference TRBV7-3 and TRBJ1-1, is as follows: GAGVSQTPSNKVTEKGKYVELRCDPISGHTALYWYRQSLGQGPEFLIYFQGTGAADDSGLPNDRFFAVRPEGSVSTLKIQRTERGDSAVYLCASSRSSNTEAFFGQGTRLTVV.

The CDR3 region is CASSSRYAPRVTEAFF. CDR3 in DNA: TGTGCCAGCAGTTCGCGTTATGCCCCCAGGGTCACTGAAGCTTTCTTT. This chain uses TRBV27 with TRBJ1-1, with D possibly being TRBD1 (5 bases). V shed 4 bases and J shed 4 bases, with 19 bases lying between them. This CDR3 spans 16 amino acids. The germline V gene encodes CDR1 MNHEY and CDR2 SMNVEV (reference sequence).

On this clone itself: Only one base separates this from a far larger clonotype, so it likely reflects a read error. Other DNA sequences in the sample encode the same CDR3. In DNA form, the CDR3 reads TGCGCCAGCAGCCCGGACAGGGGGCTTCCCACCGGGGAGCTGTTTTTT. Its translation is CASSPDRGLPTGELFF. This rearrangement joins TRBV28 to TRBJ2-2; 11 bases agree with TRBD1. Germline assignment: CDR1 MDHEN and CDR2 SYDVKM. The CDR3 is made up of 16 amino acids.

The gene calls are TRBV14 and TRBJ1-1; D might be TRBD1 (6 bases). The CDR3 contains 14 residues. The germline V gene has CDR1 SGHDN and CDR2 FVKESK. Trimming removed 2 bases at V and 4 bases at J, with 11 bases between. The CDR3 here is CASSQTGLVTEAFF. CDR3 bases: TGTGCCAGCAGCCAAACAGGGTTGGTCACTGAAGCTTTCTTT.

The V gene is TRBV2, the J gene TRBJ1-1; D unresolved. The CDR3 covers 11 residues. The ends were cut back, 3 bases at V and 4 bases at J, with 3 bases in the middle. The V gene's germline CDR1 is SNHLY and CDR2 FYNNEI. The CDR3 DNA sequence: TGTGCCAGCAGTGAGGGCACTGAAGCTTTCTTT. Translating it yields CASSEGTEAFF.

This clone has a single count. V and J are TRBV29-1 and TRBJ2-1, with 8 bases fitting TRBD2. J gave up 4 bases and V 5 bases, and 4 bases lay outside the gene matches. Germline CDR1 reads SQVTM; CDR2 reads ANQGSEA. This CDR3 region has 13 residues. CDR3 amino acids: CSVRSGSYNEQFF. The CDR3 bases are TGCAGCGTTAGAAGCGGGAGTTACAATGAGCAGTTCTTC.

The CDR3, as DNA: TGCGCCAGCAGCTTGGGGTCCCTAGCGGGAGGGGCAGATACGCAGTATTTT. Protein sequence: CASSLGSLAGGADTQYF. The J gene is TRBJ2-3, the V gene TRBV5-1; 12 nucleotides align to TRBD2. This CDR3 has 17 residues. Germline loops: CDR1 SGHRS, CDR2 YFSETQ. V gave up 0 bases and J gave up 4 bases; unmatched junction bases: 6.

Remarks on this clone: Only one base separates this from a far larger clonotype, so it likely reflects a read error. The same CDR3 is also encoded by other DNA sequences in this sample. CDR3: CATSRVSVGETQYF. The CDR3, as DNA: TGTGCCACCAGCAGAGTATCAGTAGGGGAGACCCAGTACTTC. The chain is built from TRBV15 and TRBJ2-5; no reliable D call. This CDR3 has 14 residues. Trimming removed 1 base at V and 5 bases at J, with 11 bases between. The germline CDR1 and CDR2 sequences are LNHNV and YYDKDF (reference sequence).

The J gene is TRBJ2-5, the V gene TRBV7-8; tentative D call: TRBD2 (6 bases). The V and J ends lost 3 bases and 1 base respectively, with 15 bases between them. The germline gives CDR1 SGHVS, CDR2 FQNEAQ. The CDR3 totals 16 residues. DNA of the CDR3: TGTGCCAGCAGCTTTAGCGCTGGGACTTTCCAAGAGACCCAGTACTTC. Protein sequence: CASSFSAGTFQETQYF.

This clone was recorded a few times. This rearrangement joins TRBV28 to TRBJ1-1, with D maybe TRBD1 (5 bases). Germline V lookup: CDR1 MDHEN, CDR2 SYDVKM. The CDR3 consists of 15 residues. Trimming removed 3 bases from V and 0 bases from J, with 11 bases in between. The CDR3 sequence is CASSFAGSMNTEAFF. In DNA form, the CDR3 reads TGTGCCAGCAGTTTCGCAGGGTCCATGAACACTGAAGCTTTCTTT.

This clone was observed a single time. The chain couples TRBV28 to TRBJ1-6; D perhaps matches TRBD1 (6 bases). The CDR3 spans 16 residues. The V end lost 5 bases, the J end lost 3 bases, and 14 bases lay between the germline ends. Germline V gene lookup returns CDR1 MDHEN and CDR2 SYDVKM. The CDR3 protein is CASSQLGGFYNSPLHF. The DNA for the CDR3 is TGTGCCAGCAGTCAACTAGGGGGGTTCTATAATTCACCCCTCCACTTT.

The V call is TRBV18, the J call TRBJ2-7; the D is unclear. Germline loops: CDR1 KGHSH, CDR2 LQKENI. Trimming removed 6 bases at V and 0 bases at J, with 9 bases between. This CDR3 has 13 residues. The CDR3 DNA follows: TGTGCCAGCTCGCTCCAGGTCTCCTACGAGCAGTACTTC. It codes for CASSLQVSYEQYF. Looking up the rest from reference TRBV18 and TRBJ2-7 gives the full variable domain: NAGVMQNPRHLVRRRGQEARLRCSPMKGHSHVYWYRQLPEEGLKFMVYLQKENIIDESGMPKERFSAEFPKEGPSILRIQQVVRGDSAAYFCASSLQVSYEQYFGPGTRLTVT.

CDR3 amino acids: CASSLGWIRGNQPQHF. The CDR3 bases are TGTGCCAGCAGCTTGGGGTGGATTCGGGGCAATCAGCCCCAGCATTTT. The genes are TRBV5-8 and TRBJ1-5; D gene unclear. CDR3 length: 16 amino acids. V lost 0 bases and J lost 2, with 12 bases in between. Germline-derived CDR1 and CDR2 are SGHTS and YDEGEE.

This clone was seen once. The chain links TRBV7-2 to TRBJ2-7; 7 bases align to TRBD2. Trimming at V came to 3 bases and at J to 3 bases, leaving 11 bases not matched to a gene. The CDR3 covers 16 residues. Looked up from germline, CDR1 is SGHTA and CDR2 is FQGNSA. The CDR3 loop is CASSLSGVIGGYEQYF. In DNA, the CDR3 is TGTGCCAGCAGCTTGAGCGGGGTAATCGGGGGCTACGAGCAGTACTTC.

For this clone: This likely traces to a read error, being one base from a far larger clone. The chain carries TRBV11-2 and TRBJ2-7, with D maybe TRBD1 (6 bases). The CDR3 contains 15 residues. Germline values: CDR1 SGHAT, CDR2 FQNNGV. This chain's CDR3 is CAGSRTGLPVNEQYF. CDR3 nucleotide sequence: TGTGCCGGCAGCCGAACAGGGCTTCCAGTGAACGAGCAGTACTTC.

With regard to this clone: It is likely a read error: a sequence one base away is far more abundant. The same CDR3 can be traced to other DNA sequences in this sample. The chain combines TRBV27 with TRBJ1-1; D is unresolved. Germline CDR1 and CDR2: MNHEY and SMNVEV (reference sequence). This CDR3 spans 13 amino acids. The DNA of the CDR3 is TGTGCCAGCAGCGAGAGGGAGAACACTGAGGCTTTCTTT. Residues: CASSERENTEAFF.